The 10 T cell receptor beta chains presented below share a single source sample, sequenced in a study of shared clonotypes between healthy human individuals. As defined, naive CD8 cells were CD45RO-negative and positively selected for CCR7, with terminally differentiated effector memory CD45RA+ cells excluded. Profiling relied on immunoSEQ multiplex PCR, and the TCRdb table lists in-frame clones only, not all of them. Of over 750,000 clones listed, around 96% are singletons. Sequenced: naive CD8+ T cells sorted from blood. The receptors stem from a man aged 25-40 years in good health.

The chain has TRBV28 and TRBJ1-5; 7 nucleotides line up with TRBD1. With V trimmed by 2 bases and J by 2 bases, 6 bases remained unmatched. Germline V gene lookup returns CDR1 MDHEN and CDR2 SYDVKM. The CDR3 totals 16 residues. CDR3 coding DNA: TGTGCCAGCAGTTTAAGGGCACAGGGGCGCAATCAGCCCCAGCATTTT. As protein: CASSLRAQGRNQPQHF.

This clone was counted a single time. The CDR3 nucleotides are TGTGCCAGCAGCCCCAGCCCTAGCGCAACCTACGAGCAGTACTTC. This sequence encodes CASSPSPSATYEQYF. This chain links TRBV9 with TRBJ2-7, with a possible D match to TRBD2 (6 bases). CDR1 is SGDLS, CDR2 YYNGEE, per germline. V lost 4 bases and J 2 bases, leaving 16 bases between the germline ends. The CDR3 has 15 amino acids.

J is TRBJ2-1 and V is TRBV5-4, with TRBD2 identical over 13 bases. J lost 0 bases, V lost 7 bases, and 13 bases had no gene match. The length of the CDR3 is 19 residues. Germline V gene sequence: CDR1 SGHNT, CDR2 YYREEE (reference sequence). CDR3: CASSLPGLAGLSSYNEQFF. CDR3 bases: TGTGCCAGCTCTCTACCGGGACTAGCGGGATTGAGCTCCTACAATGAGCAGTTCTTC.

V gene TRBV11-2 combines with J gene TRBJ2-5, with 9 bases lining up with TRBD1. The germline V gene encodes CDR1 SGHAT and CDR2 FQNNGV. The CDR3 has 15 residues. V lost 1 base and J lost 5; bases outside the gene matches: 5. CDR3 protein: CASSLGQGVFETQYF. The CDR3 DNA is TGTGCCAGCAGCTTAGGACAGGGGGTCTTTGAGACCCAGTACTTC. Filled out from reference TRBV11-2 and TRBJ2-5, the complete variable domain reads EAGVAQSPRYKIIEKRQSVAFWCNPISGHATLYWYQQILGQGPKLLIQFQNNGVVDDSQLPKDRFSAERLKGVDSTLKIQPAKLEDSAVYLCASSLGQGVFETQYFGPGTRLLVL.

The V and J genes are TRBV27 and TRBJ2-1; D uncertain. Trimming left V 5 bases short and J 5 bases short, with 16 bases between. Germline V gene sequence: CDR1 MNHEY, CDR2 SMNVEV (reference sequence). CDR3 length: 15 amino acids. As DNA, the CDR3 is TGTGCCAGCAGTCGCCTTCCGGCTACAAACAATGAGCAGTTCTTC. This translates into CASSRLPATNNEQFF.

J is TRBJ2-7 and V is TRBV7-8; 10 nucleotides line up with TRBD2. CDR3 length: 15 residues. V lost 1 base and J lost 9; bases outside the gene matches: 9. Germline V lookup: CDR1 SGHVS, CDR2 FQNEAQ. The CDR3 here is CASSLDPSGRLAQYF. The CDR3 DNA follows: TGTGCCAGCAGCTTAGATCCTAGCGGGAGATTGGCGCAGTACTTC. Together with reference TRBV7-8 and TRBJ2-7, the CDR3 gives the full variable domain: GAGVSQSPRYKVAKRGQDVALRCDPISGHVSLFWYQQALGQGPEFLTYFQNEAQLDKSGLPSDRFFAERPEGSVSTLKIQRTQQEDSAVYLCASSLDPSGRLAQYFGPGTRLTVT.

The chain combines TRBV15 with TRBJ2-7, with a weak D call TRBD1 (6 bases). The CDR3 loop spans 15 amino acids. With 2 bases removed from V and 2 bases from J, the gap between germline ends came to 13 bases. Looked up from germline, CDR1 is LNHNV and CDR2 is YYDKDF (reference sequence). The CDR3 nucleotides are TGTGCCACCAGCAGAACCAGGGGTGCCGCCTACGAGCAGTACTTC. It codes for CATSRTRGAAYEQYF.

The V call is TRBV11-2, the J call TRBJ2-3; 8 nucleotides agree with TRBD1. J lost 6 bases, V lost 1 base, and 9 bases had no gene match. This CDR3 is 16 amino acids long. Germline CDR1 and CDR2: SGHAT and FQNNGV. The CDR3 loop is CASSLAGRGLLDTQYF. As DNA, the CDR3 is TGTGCCAGCAGCTTAGCTGGCAGGGGGCTCTTGGATACGCAGTATTTT.

The rearrangement links TRBV7-8 to TRBJ2-6, with 8 bases matching TRBD1. CDR1 SGHVS and CDR2 FQNEAQ come from the germline V gene. The CDR3 consists of 19 residues. V dropped 5 bases and J dropped 0; count of bases not matched to a gene: 12. CDR3 coding DNA: TGTGCCAGCAGCACCCCCCCGGGACAGGCCTCCTCTGGGGCCAACGTCCTGACTTTC. This translates into CASSTPPGQASSGANVLTF.

V and J are TRBV4-1 and TRBJ2-2, with 8 bases aligning to TRBD1. Losses at the gene ends were 1 base for V and 6 bases for J; bases not matched to a gene: 4. The CDR3 spans 15 residues. Germline loops: CDR1 MGHRA, CDR2 YSYEKL. In DNA, the CDR3 is TGCGCCAGCAGCCAAGCACAGGGGGTCGCCGGGGAGCTGTTTTTT. Protein product: CASSQAQGVAGELFF.